These 32 T cell receptor beta chains share one sample of origin, sequenced in a study of T cell repertoires in cytomegalovirus infection. Antigen specificity for these receptors is unknown. TCRdb re-called the reads through MiXCR, storing one row per CDR3 protein. The repertoire holds approximately 990,000 distinct CDR3 sequences, with less than 35% as singletons. The sample in question was cultured CD8+ T cells from PBMCs, obtained from culture after CMV antigen stimulation. The source is a human donor in good health (CMV status not recorded). Some clones in this sample may be carry-over from other donors' samples.

This clonotype was observed many times. The V and J genes are TRBV6-1 and TRBJ1-1; maybe TRBD1 (5 bases). The CDR3 is 16 amino acids. Germline V CDR1 and CDR2: MNHNS, SASEGT. The V and J ends lost 10 bases and 0 bases respectively, with 21 bases between them. CDR3 loop: CATESLMGVLNTEAFF. Written as DNA, the CDR3 is TGTGCCACCGAATCCCTAATGGGGGTCCTGAACACTGAAGCTTTCTTT.

The genes are TRBV4-3 and TRBJ1-1, with D unclear. Germline V gene lookup returns CDR1 LGHNA and CDR2 YSLEER. The length of the CDR3 is 15 residues. V gave up 4 bases and J gave up 2 bases, with 14 bases separating them. The DNA of the CDR3 is TGCGCCAGCAGCCCGTATTTGGGAGCCAACACTGAAGCTTTCTTT. Amino acid sequence: CASSPYLGANTEAFF.

This clonotype turned up a few times. The V call is TRBV19, the J call TRBJ1-5; no clear D gene. The V gene lost 2 bases and the J gene lost 2 bases, with 13 bases spanning the gap. The germline gives CDR1 LNHDA, CDR2 SQIVND (reference sequence). The CDR3 runs 16 residues. CDR3: CASSITLAAGNQPQHF. In DNA, the CDR3 is TGTGCCAGTAGTATAACTCTGGCAGCAGGCAATCAGCCCCAGCATTTT.

This clonotype was observed many times. J is TRBJ2-7 and V is TRBV7-8; D assignment may be TRBD1 or TRBD2 (5 bases each). CDR3 length equals 14 residues. Trimming removed 7 bases from V and 0 bases from J, with 13 bases in between. CDR1 and CDR2 (germline): SGHVS, FQNEAQ. The CDR3 DNA reads as TGTGCCAGCAACCGGGACGGCTTCTCCTACGAGCAGTACTTC. Amino acids: CASNRDGFSYEQYF.

The genes are TRBV28 and TRBJ2-3, with 10 bases identical to TRBD2. The CDR3 contains 16 residues. Germline V gene sequence: CDR1 MDHEN, CDR2 SYDVKM. The ends lost 3 bases at V and 2 bases at J; junction bases unmatched: 5. The chain's CDR3 is CASSLGTSVFTDTQYF. The CDR3 DNA reads as TGTGCCAGCAGTTTGGGGACTAGCGTCTTCACAGATACGCAGTATTTT.

V gene TRBV19 combines with J gene TRBJ1-4; no clear D. CDR1 LNHDA and CDR2 SQIVND come from the germline V gene (reference sequence). This CDR3 contains 14 residues. With 7 bases removed from V and 5 bases from J, the gap between germline ends came to 14 bases. The CDR3 region is CASNIPGLNEKLFF. CDR3 nucleotides: TGTGCCAGTAATATTCCCGGACTGAATGAAAAACTGTTTTTT.

Written as DNA, the CDR3 is TGTGCCAGCAGCGATAGCGGGGGGGTTTCACTCTACAATGAGCAGTTCTTC. Translated, it gives CASSDSGGVSLYNEQFF. V is TRBV11-2 and J is TRBJ2-1; 11 bases match TRBD2. V dropped 5 bases and J dropped 3; count of bases not matched to a gene: 9. The CDR3 has 17 amino acids. Germline loops: CDR1 SGHAT, CDR2 FQNNGV.

Note on this clonotype: A much larger clonotype is one base distant, so this may be a read error. The chain has TRBV13 and TRBJ2-7; D possibly corresponds to TRBD2 (5 bases). V lost 5 bases, J lost 3 bases, and 8 bases lay in between. The CDR3 runs to 12 residues. Germline CDR1 reads PRHDT; CDR2 reads FYEKMQ (reference sequence). DNA of the CDR3: TGTGCCAGCAGCGGACTTCTCTACGAGCAGTACTTC. The encoded protein is CASSGLLYEQYF.

V usage is TRBV7-9 and J usage is TRBJ2-5; D assignment may be TRBD1 or TRBD2 (5 bases each). CDR1 is SEHNR and CDR2 is FQNEAQ in the germline V gene (reference sequence). V lost 3 bases to trimming and J lost 0 bases, with 11 bases between them. The CDR3 totals 15 residues. Written as DNA, the CDR3 is TGTGCCAGCAGCTTGAGGGGCCAGTACCAAGAGACCCAGTACTTC. Protein product: CASSLRGQYQETQYF.

The J gene is TRBJ2-5, the V gene TRBV2; D possibly corresponds to TRBD2 (5 bases). Per the germline V gene, CDR1 is SNHLY and CDR2 is FYNNEI. The CDR3 covers 18 residues. V was cut by 0 bases and J by 5 bases, with 22 bases left in between. DNA for the CDR3: TGTGCCAGCAGTGAAGCATCCGGCGGTATTAGAGGGCAGGAGACCCAGTACTTC. Translated, it gives CASSEASGGIRGQETQYF.

The chain recombines TRBV5-8 with TRBJ2-7; 16 positions agree with TRBD2. This CDR3 spans 15 amino acids. V was pared by 3 bases and J by 5 bases, with 2 bases of the junction left unmatched. Germline loops: CDR1 SGHTS, CDR2 YDEGEE. CDR3 residues: CASSYGTSGGDEQYV. The CDR3 coding sequence is TGTGCCAGCAGCTACGGGACTAGCGGGGGGGACGAGCAGTACGTC.

V gene TRBV7-2 combines with J gene TRBJ2-7; D ambiguous. The CDR3 runs to 13 residues. Trimming left V 2 bases short and J 1 base short, with 6 bases between. The germline V gene encodes CDR1 SGHTA and CDR2 FQGNSA. The CDR3 nucleotides read TGTGCCAGCAGCTTATACGGATCCTACGAGCAGTACGTC. This encodes CASSLYGSYEQYV.

The chain is built from TRBV7-9 and TRBJ2-5; D not certain. Germline V lookup: CDR1 SEHNR, CDR2 FQNEAQ (reference sequence). Trimming left V 5 bases short and J 0 bases short, with 7 bases between. The CDR3 length is 13 residues. The CDR3 nucleotides are TGTGCCAGCAGCCCTTCGCACCAAGAGACCCAGTACTTC. It is translated as CASSPSHQETQYF. The full variable domain, its missing parts supplied by reference TRBV7-9 and TRBJ2-5, is DTGVSQNPRHKITKRGQNVTFRCDPISEHNRLYWYRQTLGQGPEFLTYFQNEAQLEKSRLLSDRFSAERPKGSFSTLEIQRTEQGDSAMYLCASSPSHQETQYFGPGTRLLVL.

This chain connects TRBV6-8 to TRBJ2-7, with 9 nucleotides matching TRBD1. The CDR3 runs to 16 residues. Unmatched junction bases numbered 8, after V lost 0 bases and J lost 5 bases. Germline loops: CDR1 MNHGY, CDR2 SAAAGT. CDR3 loop: CASSYSYGQGSDEQYF. The CDR3 DNA reads as TGTGCCAGCAGTTACTCGTATGGACAGGGGTCCGACGAGCAGTACTTC.

The chain combines TRBV10-3 with TRBJ1-1; 7 bases are shared with TRBD1. The CDR3 contains 13 residues. Germline V gives CDR1 ENHRY, CDR2 SYGVKD. The ends lost 8 bases at V and 2 bases at J; junction bases unmatched: 5. In nucleotides, the CDR3 is TGTGCCATCTTAGGGGACAGAAACACTGAAGCTTTCTTT. This translates into CAILGDRNTEAFF.

This clonotype was counted a single time. The conserved phenylalanine or tryptophan normally closing the CDR3 is absent here, so this likely arose from a read error. The chain is built from TRBV6-6 and TRBJ1-4, with TRBD1 matching over 10 bases. Germline CDR1 and CDR2: MNHNY and SVGAGI (reference sequence). This CDR3 contains 15 residues. V was clipped by 5 bases and J by 2 bases; unmatched bases: 2. Here the CDR3 reads CASSRTGGTNEKLFL. The CDR3 DNA is TGTGCCAGCAGTCGGACAGGGGGGACTAATGAAAAACTGTTTCTT.

This chain links TRBV28 with TRBJ2-7; D unclear. CDR3 size: 13 residues. Germline-derived CDR1 and CDR2 are MDHEN and SYDVKM. V lost 2 bases and J lost 2, with 7 bases in between. Here the CDR3 reads CASSLPETYEQYF. In nucleotides, the CDR3 is TGTGCCAGCAGTTTACCAGAGACCTACGAGCAGTACTTC.

This clonotype was counted a few times. CDR3 sequence reads: CASSLGVLGEQFF. The CDR3 region has the DNA TGTGCCAGCAGCTTAGGAGTCCTAGGTGAGCAGTTCTTC. The chain links TRBV7-9 to TRBJ2-1, with D unresolved. The CDR3 consists of 13 residues. CDR1 is SEHNR and CDR2 is FQNEAQ in the germline V gene (reference sequence). Trimming left V 1 base short and J 9 bases short, with 10 bases between.

This chain links TRBV27 with TRBJ2-1, with D possibly TRBD2 on 6 matching bases. Germline assignment: CDR1 MNHEY and CDR2 SMNVEV (reference sequence). The CDR3 is made up of 16 amino acids. The ends were cut back, 3 bases at V and 4 bases at J, with 16 bases in the middle. The DNA for the CDR3 is TGTGCCAGCAGTTTCGGTACCGGGGGAGGTTACAATGAGCAGTTCTTC. This gives the protein CASSFGTGGGYNEQFF.

This clonotype was detected a few times. This sequence joins TRBV10-3 and TRBJ2-3, with 10 positions matching TRBD1. The germline CDR1 and CDR2 sequences are ENHRY and SYGVKD. The junction had 9 bases not matched to a gene; V was cut back by 0 bases and J by 3 bases. The CDR3 runs 18 residues. CDR3 DNA: TGTGCCATCAGTGAGTCTGAATGGACAGGGGGTATGACAGATACGCAGTATTTT. Translating it yields CAISESEWTGGMTDTQYF.

This clonotype was seen just once. The CDR3 nucleotides are TGCGCCAGCAGCCTAGTCAGGGACAACTACAATGAGCAGTTCTTC. Protein product: CASSLVRDNYNEQFF. The rearrangement links TRBV4-3 to TRBJ2-1; D possibly corresponds to TRBD1 (6 bases). Trimming pared 4 bases from V and 3 bases from J, leaving 13 bases between. Germline V gene sequence: CDR1 LGHNA, CDR2 YSLEER. The CDR3 covers 15 residues.

The V and J genes are TRBV29-1 and TRBJ2-1; D is unresolved. The CDR3 runs to 10 residues. Germline assignment: CDR1 SQVTM and CDR2 ANQGSEA. The V end lost 4 bases, the J end lost 10 bases, and 8 bases lay between the germline ends. Written as DNA, the CDR3 is TGCAGCGTTGTCGGTATGGAGCAGTTCTTC. Protein sequence: CSVVGMEQFF.

The genes are TRBV15 and TRBJ2-3; TRBD2 matches 7 bases. The CDR3 sequence is 14 residues long. Germline V gene sequence: CDR1 LNHNV, CDR2 YYDKDF (reference sequence). V lost 4 bases, J lost 3 bases, and 4 bases stayed unmatched. This CDR3 reads CATSNSGETDTQYF. The CDR3 bases are TGTGCCACCAGCAACAGCGGGGAGACAGATACGCAGTATTTT.

This clonotype has only a few counts. V gene TRBV7-6 combines with J gene TRBJ2-2; 7 bases fit TRBD1. The germline CDR1 and CDR2 sequences are SGHVS and FNYEAQ. The CDR3 totals 16 residues. V lost 5 bases to trimming and J lost 5 bases; unmatched junction nucleotides: 11. The CDR3 is CASSPLTGRNTGELFF. Here the CDR3 DNA reads TGTGCCAGCAGCCCCCTGACAGGGAGAAATACCGGGGAGCTGTTTTTT. Full variable domain (outside the CDR3, taken from reference TRBV7-6 and TRBJ2-2): GAGVSQSPRYKVTKRGQDVALRCDPISGHVSLYWYRQALGQGPEFLTYFNYEAQQDKSGLPNDRFSAERPEGSISTLTIQRTEQRDSAMYRCASSPLTGRNTGELFFGEGSRLTVL.

This clonotype was counted between two and nine times. The rearrangement links TRBV7-9 to TRBJ2-5, with D maybe TRBD1 (6 bases). V was shortened by 7 bases and J by 1 base, with 13 bases between the two germline ends. Germline CDR1 SEHNR, CDR2 FQNEAQ (reference sequence). This CDR3 has 14 residues. In nucleotides, the CDR3 is TGTGCCAGCACCCAGGCAGGGGCCCAAGAGACCCAGTACTTC. This sequence encodes CASTQAGAQETQYF.

This rearrangement joins TRBV4-3 to TRBJ2-3; unclear D gene. The CDR3 runs 14 residues. Looked up from germline, CDR1 is LGHNA and CDR2 is YSLEER. V lost 6 bases to trimming and J lost 2 bases, with 12 bases between them. The CDR3 nucleotides read TGCGCCAGCAGAGTAGGCCGATACACAGATACGCAGTATTTT. Translating it yields CASRVGRYTDTQYF.

As for this clonotype: Given a much more abundant clone one base away, this may be a read error. The chain recombines TRBV7-6 with TRBJ2-5; TRBD1 or TRBD2 may be the D gene (5 bases each). The germline V gene encodes CDR1 SGHVS and CDR2 FNYEAQ. The length of the CDR3 is 15 residues. CDR3 in DNA: TGTGTCAGCAGCTTAATTCCGGGGCAGCAAGAGACCCAGTACTTC. The encoded protein is CVSSLIPGQQETQYF.

The chain carries TRBV15 and TRBJ2-3; perhaps TRBD1 as D (6 bases). Trimming left V 8 bases short and J 0 bases short, with 18 bases between. The CDR3 has 16 amino acids. CDR1 and CDR2 (germline): LNHNV, YYDKDF (reference sequence). CDR3 region: CATFRMGTGSTDTQYF. The CDR3 nucleotides are TGTGCCACCTTCAGGATGGGAACAGGGAGCACAGATACGCAGTATTTT.

This clonotype was counted many times. J is TRBJ1-5 and V is TRBV7-8; D uncertain. The germline CDR1 and CDR2 sequences are SGHVS and FQNEAQ. CDR3 length equals 13 residues. V lost 5 bases to trimming and J lost 5 bases, with 10 bases between them. CDR3 DNA: TGTGCCAGCAGCCTAATGGTCGATCAGCCCCAGCATTTT. This encodes CASSLMVDQPQHF.

This clonotype came up a few times. The genes are TRBV19 and TRBJ1-2; no firm D call. Germline V CDR1 and CDR2: LNHDA, SQIVND (reference sequence). The CDR3 loop spans 14 amino acids. Trimming took off 3 bases at V and 3 bases at J, with 11 bases between the two ends. In DNA, the CDR3 is TGTGCCAGTAGTATCGAGACGGCGGACTATGGCTACACCTTC. This encodes CASSIETADYGYTF.

V gene TRBV6-2 or TRBV6-3 combines with J gene TRBJ2-7; D is perhaps TRBD1 (5 bases). The CDR3 has 12 amino acids. The V gene's germline CDR1 is MNHEY and CDR2 SVGEGT. Trimming stripped 9 bases from V and 0 bases from J, with 9 bases between. CDR3 sequence reads: CASGHNSYEQYV. DNA for the CDR3: TGTGCCAGTGGACACAACTCCTACGAGCAGTACGTC.

This clonotype was observed a few times. The chain combines TRBV11-3 with TRBJ1-1, with a tentative D call TRBD1 (6 bases). Germline V CDR1 and CDR2: SGHNT, YENEEA. This CDR3 is built from 14 residues. Trimming removed 6 bases from V and 4 bases from J, with 15 bases in between. DNA of the CDR3: TGTGCCAGCAGTTCCCCAGGGGAGGGCACTGAAGCTTTCTTT. This gives the protein CASSSPGEGTEAFF.